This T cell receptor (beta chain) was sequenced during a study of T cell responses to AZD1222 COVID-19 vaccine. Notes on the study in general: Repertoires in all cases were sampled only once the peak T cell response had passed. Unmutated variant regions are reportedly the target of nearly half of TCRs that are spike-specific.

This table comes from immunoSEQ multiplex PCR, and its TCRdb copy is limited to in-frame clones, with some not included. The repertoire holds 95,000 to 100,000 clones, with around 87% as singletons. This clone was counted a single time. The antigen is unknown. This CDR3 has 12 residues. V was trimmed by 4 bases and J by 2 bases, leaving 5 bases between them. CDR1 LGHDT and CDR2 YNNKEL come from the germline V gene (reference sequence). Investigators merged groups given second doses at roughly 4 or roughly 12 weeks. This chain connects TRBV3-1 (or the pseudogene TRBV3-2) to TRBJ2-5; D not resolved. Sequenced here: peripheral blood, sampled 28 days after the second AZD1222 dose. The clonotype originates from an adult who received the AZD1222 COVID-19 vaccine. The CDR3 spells CASSRKQETQYF. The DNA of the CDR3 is TGTGCCAGCAGCCGAAAACAAGAGACCCAGTACTTC.